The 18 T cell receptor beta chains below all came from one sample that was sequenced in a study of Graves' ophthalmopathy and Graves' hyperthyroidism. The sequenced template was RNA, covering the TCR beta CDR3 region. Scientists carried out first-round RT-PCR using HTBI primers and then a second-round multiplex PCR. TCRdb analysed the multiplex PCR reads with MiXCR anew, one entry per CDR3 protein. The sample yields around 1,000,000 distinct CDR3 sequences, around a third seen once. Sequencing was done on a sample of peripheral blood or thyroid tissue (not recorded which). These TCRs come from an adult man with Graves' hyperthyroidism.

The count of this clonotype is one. CDR3 amino acids: CSINNGETQYF. CDR3 DNA: TGCAGCATTAACAACGGGGAGACCCAGTACTTC. The chain is built from TRBV29-1 and TRBJ2-5; D remains unclear. Germline CDR1 reads SQVTM; CDR2 reads ANQGSEA. This CDR3 is built from 11 residues. Deletions cut 8 bases from V and 5 bases from J, with 12 bases between.

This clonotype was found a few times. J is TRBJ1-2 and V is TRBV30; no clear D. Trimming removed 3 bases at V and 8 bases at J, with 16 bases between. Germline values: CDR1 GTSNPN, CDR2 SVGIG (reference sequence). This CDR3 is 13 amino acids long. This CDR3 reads CAWSALPGSGYTF. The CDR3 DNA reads TGTGCCTGGAGCGCTCTACCGGGCTCGGGCTACACCTTC.

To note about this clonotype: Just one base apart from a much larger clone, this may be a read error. CDR3 nucleotide sequence: TGCGCCAGCAGCACAGAGACAGTCGTCACTGAAGCTTTCTTT. Residues: CASSTETVVTEAFF. The J gene is TRBJ1-1, the V gene TRBV5-1, with D perhaps matching TRBD1 (5 bases). The ends were cut back, 4 bases at V and 4 bases at J, with 14 bases in the middle. The germline gives CDR1 SGHRS, CDR2 YFSETQ. The CDR3 spans 14 residues.

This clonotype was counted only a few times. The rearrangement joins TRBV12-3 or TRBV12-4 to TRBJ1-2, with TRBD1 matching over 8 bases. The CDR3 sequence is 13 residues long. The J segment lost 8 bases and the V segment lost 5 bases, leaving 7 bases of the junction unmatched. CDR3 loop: CASSPSGGSGYTF. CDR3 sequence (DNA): TGTGCCAGCAGTCCCTCAGGGGGCAGCGGCTACACCTTC.

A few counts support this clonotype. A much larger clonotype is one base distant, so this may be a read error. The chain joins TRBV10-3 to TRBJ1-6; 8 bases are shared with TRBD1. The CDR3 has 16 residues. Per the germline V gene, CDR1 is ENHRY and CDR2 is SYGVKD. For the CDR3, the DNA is TGTGCCATCAGCGGACAGGGAGGGACCTATAATTCACCCCCCCACTTT. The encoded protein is CAISGQGGTYNSPPHF.

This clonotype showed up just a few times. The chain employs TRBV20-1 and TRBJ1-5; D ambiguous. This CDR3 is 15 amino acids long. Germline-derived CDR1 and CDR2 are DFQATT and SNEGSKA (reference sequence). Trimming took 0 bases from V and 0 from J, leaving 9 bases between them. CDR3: CSARDLRNSNQPQHF. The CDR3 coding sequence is TGCAGTGCTAGAGATTTGCGAAATAGCAATCAGCCCCAGCATTTT.

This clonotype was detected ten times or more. The CDR3 sequence: CSGRGASNTGELFF. Written as DNA, the CDR3 is TGCAGCGGGAGAGGGGCTAGCAACACCGGGGAGCTGTTTTTT. The chain recombines TRBV29-1 with TRBJ2-2; D is tentatively TRBD1 or TRBD2 (5 bases each). Trimming pared 7 bases from V and 2 bases from J, leaving 14 bases between. Germline V gives CDR1 SQVTM, CDR2 ANQGSEA. This CDR3 spans 14 amino acids.

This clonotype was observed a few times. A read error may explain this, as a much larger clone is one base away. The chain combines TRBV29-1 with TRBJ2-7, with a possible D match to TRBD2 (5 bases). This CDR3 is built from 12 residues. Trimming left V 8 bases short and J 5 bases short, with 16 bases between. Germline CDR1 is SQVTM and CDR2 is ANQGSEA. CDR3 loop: CSCGKAGDEQYF. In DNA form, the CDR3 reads TGCAGCTGTGGAAAGGCCGGGGACGAGCAGTACTTC.

The CDR3 loop reads CAISDEESKGAVDGYTF. Here the CDR3 DNA reads TGTGCCATCAGTGATGAGGAGAGTAAGGGAGCTGTTGATGGCTACACCTTC. V gene TRBV10-3 combines with J gene TRBJ1-2; D remains ambiguous. The V gene's germline CDR1 is ENHRY and CDR2 SYGVKD. V was shortened by 3 bases and J by 6 bases, with 23 bases between the two germline ends. The CDR3 totals 17 residues.

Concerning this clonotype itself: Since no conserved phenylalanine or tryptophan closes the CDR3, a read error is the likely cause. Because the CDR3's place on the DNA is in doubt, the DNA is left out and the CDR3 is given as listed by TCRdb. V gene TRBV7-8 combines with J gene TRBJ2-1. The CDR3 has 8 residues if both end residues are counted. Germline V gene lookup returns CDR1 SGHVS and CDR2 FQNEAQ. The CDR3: CAGRSLNT.

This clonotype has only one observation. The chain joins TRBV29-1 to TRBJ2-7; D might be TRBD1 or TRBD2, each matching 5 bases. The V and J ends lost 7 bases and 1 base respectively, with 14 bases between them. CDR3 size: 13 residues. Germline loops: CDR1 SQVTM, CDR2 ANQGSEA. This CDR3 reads CSAKEGQSYEQYF. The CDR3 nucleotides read TGCAGCGCTAAAGAGGGGCAGTCCTACGAGCAGTACTTC.

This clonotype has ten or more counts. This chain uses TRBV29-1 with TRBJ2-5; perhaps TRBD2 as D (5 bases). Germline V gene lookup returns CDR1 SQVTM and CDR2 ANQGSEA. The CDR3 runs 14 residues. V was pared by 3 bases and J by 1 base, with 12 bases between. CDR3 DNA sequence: TGCAGCGTTGACCGACTAACAACCCAAGAGACCCAGTACTTC. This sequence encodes CSVDRLTTQETQYF.

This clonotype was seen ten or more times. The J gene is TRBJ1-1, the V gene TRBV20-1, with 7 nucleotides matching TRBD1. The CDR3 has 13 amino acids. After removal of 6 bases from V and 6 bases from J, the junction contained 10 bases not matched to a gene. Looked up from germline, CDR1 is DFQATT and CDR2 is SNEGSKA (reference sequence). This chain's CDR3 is CSARQGPSAEAFF. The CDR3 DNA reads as TGCAGTGCAAGACAGGGCCCTAGTGCTGAAGCTTTCTTT.

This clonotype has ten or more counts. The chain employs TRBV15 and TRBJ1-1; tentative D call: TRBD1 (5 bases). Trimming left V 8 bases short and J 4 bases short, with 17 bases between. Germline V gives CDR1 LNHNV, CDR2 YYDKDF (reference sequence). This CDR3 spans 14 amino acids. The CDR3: CATSTPGFRTEAFF. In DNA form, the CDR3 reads TGTGCCACCTCAACCCCAGGGTTTCGCACTGAAGCTTTCTTT.

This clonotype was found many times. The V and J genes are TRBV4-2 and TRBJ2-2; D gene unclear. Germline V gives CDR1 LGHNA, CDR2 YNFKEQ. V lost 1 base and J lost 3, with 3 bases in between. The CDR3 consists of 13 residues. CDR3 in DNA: TGTGCCAGCAGCCAAGTGTACACCGGGGAGCTGTTTTTT. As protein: CASSQVYTGELFF.

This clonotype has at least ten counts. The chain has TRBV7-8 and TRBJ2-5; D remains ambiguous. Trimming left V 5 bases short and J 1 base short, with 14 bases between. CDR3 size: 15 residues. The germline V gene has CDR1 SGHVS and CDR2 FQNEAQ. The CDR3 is CASSAYDHVQETQYF. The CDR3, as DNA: TGTGCCAGCAGCGCCTACGACCACGTCCAAGAGACCCAGTACTTC.

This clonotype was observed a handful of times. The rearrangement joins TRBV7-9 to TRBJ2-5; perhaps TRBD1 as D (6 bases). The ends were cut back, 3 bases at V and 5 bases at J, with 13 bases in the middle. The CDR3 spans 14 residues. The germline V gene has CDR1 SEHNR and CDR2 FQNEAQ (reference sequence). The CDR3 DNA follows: TGTGCCAGCAGCTTGGGGGCGCAGGAGGAGACCCAGTACTTC. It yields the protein CASSLGAQEETQYF.

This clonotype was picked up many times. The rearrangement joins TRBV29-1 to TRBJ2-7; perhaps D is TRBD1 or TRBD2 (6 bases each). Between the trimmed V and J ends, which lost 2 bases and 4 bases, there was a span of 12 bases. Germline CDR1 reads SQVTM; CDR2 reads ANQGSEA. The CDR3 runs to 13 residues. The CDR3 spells CSVELRRGYEQYF. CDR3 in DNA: TGCAGCGTTGAATTGCGGAGGGGGTACGAGCAGTACTTC.